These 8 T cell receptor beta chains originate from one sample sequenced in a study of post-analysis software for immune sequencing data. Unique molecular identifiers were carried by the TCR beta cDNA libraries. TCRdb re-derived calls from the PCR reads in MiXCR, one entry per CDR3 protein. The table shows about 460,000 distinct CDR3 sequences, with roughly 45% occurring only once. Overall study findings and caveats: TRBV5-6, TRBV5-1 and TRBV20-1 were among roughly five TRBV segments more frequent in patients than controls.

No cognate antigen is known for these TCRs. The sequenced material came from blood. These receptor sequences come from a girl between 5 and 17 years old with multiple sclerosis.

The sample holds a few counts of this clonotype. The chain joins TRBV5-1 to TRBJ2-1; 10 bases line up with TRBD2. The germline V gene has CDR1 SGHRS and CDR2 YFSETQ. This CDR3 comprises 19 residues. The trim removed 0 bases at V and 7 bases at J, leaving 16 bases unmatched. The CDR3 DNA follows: TGCGCCAGCAGCTTGGCCCACGTTTTGCTAGCGGGAGAAGGTAATGAGCAGTTCTTC. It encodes CASSLAHVLLAGEGNEQFF.

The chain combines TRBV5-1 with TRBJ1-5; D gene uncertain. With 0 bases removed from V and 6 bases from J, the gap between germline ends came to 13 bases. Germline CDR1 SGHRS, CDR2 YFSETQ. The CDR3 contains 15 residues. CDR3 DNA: TGCGCCAGCAGCTTGGTCTCGGGTTTGGGTCAGCCCCAGCATTTT. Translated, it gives CASSLVSGLGQPQHF.

The CDR3 DNA sequence: TGTGCCAGCAGCCCCGGACAGATGGCCCCCTACGAGCAGTACTTC. Translation gives CASSPGQMAPYEQYF. V usage is TRBV13 and J usage is TRBJ2-4; a possible D gene is TRBD1 (6 bases). The J call may be incorrect, as the DNA end agrees better with TRBJ2-7. The CDR3 runs to 15 residues. Germline V gives CDR1 PRHDT, CDR2 FYEKMQ (reference sequence).

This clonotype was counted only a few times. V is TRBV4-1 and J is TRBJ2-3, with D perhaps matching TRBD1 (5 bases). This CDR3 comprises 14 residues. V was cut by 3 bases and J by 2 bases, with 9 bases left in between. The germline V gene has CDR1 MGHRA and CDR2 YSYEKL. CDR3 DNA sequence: TGCGCCAGCAGCCAGACAGCCAACACAGATACGCAGTATTTT. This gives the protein CASSQTANTDTQYF.

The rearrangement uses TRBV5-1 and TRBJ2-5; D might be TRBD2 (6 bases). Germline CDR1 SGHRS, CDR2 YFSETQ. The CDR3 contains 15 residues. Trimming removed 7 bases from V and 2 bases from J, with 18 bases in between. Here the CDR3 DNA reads TGCGCCAGCCGAACCAATCCGGGGGTACAAGAGACCCAGTACTTC. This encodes CASRTNPGVQETQYF. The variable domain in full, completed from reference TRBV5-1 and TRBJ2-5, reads KAGVTQTPRYLIKTRGQQVTLSCSPISGHRSVSWYQQTPGQGLQFLFEYFSETQRNKGNFPGRFSGRQFSNSRSEMNVSTLELGDSALYLCASRTNPGVQETQYFGPGTRLLVL.

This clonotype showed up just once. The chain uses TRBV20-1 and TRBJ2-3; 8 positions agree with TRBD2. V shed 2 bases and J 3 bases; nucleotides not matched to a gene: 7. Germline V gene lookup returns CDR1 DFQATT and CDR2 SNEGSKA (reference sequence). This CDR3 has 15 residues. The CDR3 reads CSARSPLAETDTQYF. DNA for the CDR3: TGCAGTGCTAGATCCCCACTAGCGGAGACAGATACGCAGTATTTT.

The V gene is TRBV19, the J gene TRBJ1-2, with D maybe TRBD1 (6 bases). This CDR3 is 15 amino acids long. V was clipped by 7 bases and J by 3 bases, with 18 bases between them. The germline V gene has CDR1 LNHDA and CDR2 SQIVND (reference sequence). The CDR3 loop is CASNPIRTAYYGYTF. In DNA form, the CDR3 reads TGTGCCAGTAACCCCATCAGGACAGCCTACTATGGCTACACCTTC.

CDR3 bases: TGTGCCAGCAGCCAAGGGATCCGGGGAGAGCAGTTCTTC. Its translation is CASSQGIRGEQFF. The V and J genes are TRBV3-1 and TRBJ2-1; a weak D match, TRBD2 (5 bases). V gave up 1 base and J gave up 10 bases, with 11 bases separating them. From germline, CDR1 is LGHDT and CDR2 YNNKEL (reference sequence). The CDR3 consists of 13 residues.